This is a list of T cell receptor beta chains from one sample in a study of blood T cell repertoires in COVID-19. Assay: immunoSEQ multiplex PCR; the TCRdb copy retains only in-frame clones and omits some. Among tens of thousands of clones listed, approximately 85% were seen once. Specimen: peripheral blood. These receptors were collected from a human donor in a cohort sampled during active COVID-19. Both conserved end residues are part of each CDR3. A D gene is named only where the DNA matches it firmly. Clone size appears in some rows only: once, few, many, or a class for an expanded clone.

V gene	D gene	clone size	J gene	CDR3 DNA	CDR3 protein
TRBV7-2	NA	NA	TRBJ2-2	TGTGCCAGCAGCGCCGGGGGAAGGAACACCGGGGAGCTGTTTTTT	CASSAGGRNTGELFF
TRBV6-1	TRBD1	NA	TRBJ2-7	TGTGCCAGCAGTGATCAGGGGGCAAACGAGCAGTACTTC	CASSDQGANEQYF
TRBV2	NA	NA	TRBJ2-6	TGTGCCAGCAGTGCAGGTCAGGGGTCTGGGGCCAACGTCCTGACTTTC	CASSAGQGSGANVLTF
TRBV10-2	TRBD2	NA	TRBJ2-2	TGCGCCAGCAATGAGCGGGGGGGAAAGAACACCGGGGAGCTGTTTTTT	CASNERGGKNTGELFF
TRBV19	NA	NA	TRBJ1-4	TGTGCCAGTAGTATTGGGGGCCGGGATAATGAAAAACTGTTTTTT	CASSIGGRDNEKLFF
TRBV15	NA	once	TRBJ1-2	TGTGCCACCAGCAGAGCCGACCGACTGGGCTACACCTTC	CATSRADRLGYTF
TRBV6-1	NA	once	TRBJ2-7	TGTGCCAGCAGTGATCACTACGAGCAGTACTTC	CASSDHYEQYF
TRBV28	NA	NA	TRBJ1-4	TGTGCCAGCAGGTGGACAGCAGCAACTAATGAAAAACTGTTTTTT	CASRWTAATNEKLFF
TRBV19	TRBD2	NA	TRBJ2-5	TGTGCCAGTAGCCAAATAGCGGGAAGCCTAGGGGAGACCCAGTACTTC	CASSQIAGSLGETQYF
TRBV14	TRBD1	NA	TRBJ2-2	TGTGCCAGCAGCCAAGGGCTACGGGACAGGGTTGTTCCCGGGGAGCTGTTTTTT	CASSQGLRDRVVPGELFF
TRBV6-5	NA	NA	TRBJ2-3	TGTGCCAGCAGTTTGGCCGTCCCACCAAATACGCAGTATTTT	CASSLAVPPNTQYF
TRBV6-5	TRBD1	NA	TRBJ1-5	TGTGCCAGCAGCACAGGGGTAAAAAATCAGCCCCAGCATTTT	CASSTGVKNQPQHF
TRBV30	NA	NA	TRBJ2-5	TGTGCCTGGAGTGCTACAGGGAGAGAGACCCAGTACTTC	CAWSATGRETQYF
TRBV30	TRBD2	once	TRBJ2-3	TGTGCCTGCCCGTCCTCGGGAGGTTCAGATACGCAGTATTTT	CACPSSGGSDTQYF
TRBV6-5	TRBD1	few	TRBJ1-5	TGTGCCAGCAGGGATGACAGGGTCCTCAATCAGCCCCAGCATTTT	CASRDDRVLNQPQHF
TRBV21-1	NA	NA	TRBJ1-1	TGTGCCAGCAGCTCGCATGAAATGAGCAACACTGAAGCTTTCTTT	CASSSHEMSNTEAFF
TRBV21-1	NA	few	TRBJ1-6	TGTGCCAGCAGCAAGAACAGGGGTAATTCACCCCTCCACTTT	CASSKNRGNSPLHF
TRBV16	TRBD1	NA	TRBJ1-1	TGTGCCAGCAGCCGGGACAGGGTGAGTTTTGGCACTGAAGCTTTCTTT	CASSRDRVSFGTEAFF